This TCR beta chain appears in the sequencing data of a study of T cells after posttransplantation cyclophosphamide. Findings and caveats of the study: TRB clonality was highly associated with recipient CMV seropositivity and reactivation.

This CDR3 is 15 amino acids long. A marrow graft followed busulfan-fludarabine conditioning, with cyclophosphamide on days +3 and +4. In the case of this clone: Its antigen is currently unknown.

Assay: immunoSEQ multiplex PCR; the TCRdb copy retains only in-frame clones and omits some. The profile shows about 22,000 clones, approximately 87% of them singletons. This specimen was PBMCs, taken after allogeneic stem cell transplant with posttransplant cyclophosphamide. The sequence was collected from a female patient aged 30-39 years who received an allogeneic stem cell transplant from an unrelated donor, was CMV-positive, and had no GVHD. Some T cells may arise from the graft donor. This chain connects TRBV21-1 to TRBJ1-5; the D call of TRBD1 is as the table states it, not checked on the DNA. TRBV21-1 is marked as a pseudogene. The CDR3 reads CASSKGAGSNQPQHF. The CDR3, as DNA: TGTGCCAGCAGCAAAGGGGCCGGTAGCAATCAGCCCCAGCATTTT.